The 15 T cell receptor beta chains given below trace back to one sample, sequenced in a study of blood T cell repertoires in COVID-19. Profiled with immunoSEQ multiplex PCR; TCRdb holds only in-frame clones, not every one. Of hundreds of thousands of clones listed, 75% to 90% are singletons. The specimen sequenced was PBMCs or T cells enriched from blood (not recorded which). These receptors originate from a man aged 45-65 years who had been exposed to COVID-19.

This chain connects TRBV4-1 to TRBJ1-3; a weak D match, TRBD1 (6 bases). The germline V and J ends were trimmed by 0 bases and 2 bases, with 8 bases remaining between them. CDR1 and CDR2 from the germline V gene are MGHRA and YSYEKL. The CDR3 has 15 residues. This CDR3 is CASSQDHRAGNTIYF. Written as DNA, the CDR3 is TGCGCCAGCAGCCAAGATCACAGGGCTGGAAACACCATATATTTT.

CDR3 nucleotides: TGTGCCAGCAGTTTCTCAGGGGGAAGAACCTACGAGCAGTACTTC. Its translation is CASSFSGGRTYEQYF. This sequence joins TRBV28 and TRBJ2-7; 7 nucleotides agree with TRBD1. CDR1 is MDHEN, CDR2 SYDVKM, per germline. The CDR3 has 15 amino acids. Trimming took 3 bases from V and 2 from J; bases not matched to a gene: 7.

The chain recombines TRBV3-1 (or the pseudogene TRBV3-2) with TRBJ2-7; D not certain. The germline V gene has CDR1 LGHDT and CDR2 YNNKEL (reference sequence). CDR3 size: 13 residues. V was clipped by 4 bases and J by 1 base, with 8 bases between them. The CDR3 spells CASSPSVSYEQYF. Written as DNA, the CDR3 is TGTGCCAGCAGCCCGTCCGTTTCCTACGAGCAGTACTTC.

The V gene is TRBV5-1, the J gene TRBJ2-5; TRBD1 agrees at 9 bases. Unmatched junction bases numbered 4, after V lost 3 bases and J lost 4 bases. Germline-derived CDR1 and CDR2 are SGHRS and YFSETQ. This CDR3 comprises 14 residues. The CDR3 region is CASSSDRGRETQYF. The CDR3 DNA reads TGCGCCAGCAGCTCTGACAGGGGGAGAGAGACCCAGTACTTC.

This clone was seen once. J is TRBJ2-2 and V is TRBV4-1, with 14 bases matching TRBD2. This CDR3 spans 19 amino acids. Unmatched junction bases numbered 11, after V lost 2 bases and J lost 6 bases. The germline V gene encodes CDR1 MGHRA and CDR2 YSYEKL. CDR3 sequence reads: CASSQPRPGLAGVPGELFF. For the CDR3, the DNA is TGCGCCAGCAGCCAACCTCGGCCGGGACTAGCGGGAGTTCCCGGGGAGCTGTTTTTT.

The V and J genes are TRBV5-1 and TRBJ2-5; 11 bases agree with TRBD1. The CDR3 totals 15 residues. V lost 4 bases, J lost 5 bases, and 7 bases stayed unmatched. Looked up from germline, CDR1 is SGHRS and CDR2 is YFSETQ. The CDR3 DNA is TGCGCCAGCAGCCCGACCGGGACAGGGGGGGAGACCCAGTACTTC. Its protein product is CASSPTGTGGETQYF.

The chain uses TRBV9 and TRBJ2-2; D is perhaps TRBD1 (7 bases). The ends were cut back, 6 bases at V and 7 bases at J, with 19 bases in the middle. CDR1 and CDR2 (germline): SGDLS, YYNGEE. The CDR3 runs to 15 residues. The CDR3 DNA follows: TGTGCCAGCAACGACCCCAGGGGGGCTGGCGGGGAGCTGTTTTTT. It is translated as CASNDPRGAGGELFF.

The rearrangement uses TRBV28 and TRBJ1-2; 9 positions match TRBD1. Germline loops: CDR1 MDHEN, CDR2 SYDVKM. Losses at the gene ends were 4 bases for V and 6 bases for J; bases not matched to a gene: 9. The CDR3 length is 15 residues. The CDR3: CASSSTTQGANGYTF. CDR3 DNA: TGTGCCAGCAGTTCGACTACACAGGGGGCAAATGGCTACACCTTC.

This clone was detected once. The V call is TRBV28, the J call TRBJ1-2; D uncertain. V gave up 3 bases and J gave up 2 bases, with 10 bases separating them. The CDR3 runs to 14 residues. CDR1 is MDHEN and CDR2 is SYDVKM in the germline V gene. CDR3 region: CASSFGTDNYGYTF. CDR3 bases: TGTGCCAGCAGTTTCGGTACAGACAACTATGGCTACACCTTC.

The rearrangement uses TRBV27 and TRBJ1-5, with D tentatively TRBD1 (5 bases). Germline CDR1 is MNHEY and CDR2 is SMNVEV (reference sequence). Trimming took off 5 bases at V and 1 base at J, with 15 bases between the two ends. CDR3 length: 16 amino acids. CDR3 nucleotide sequence: TGTGCCAGCAGTCCCAAGACAGTGTTGAGCAATCAGCCCCAGCATTTT. Translating gives CASSPKTVLSNQPQHF.

This clone has just one count. This chain connects TRBV4-1 to TRBJ2-3; 11 positions agree with TRBD2. The CDR3 length is 17 residues. The germline V gene has CDR1 MGHRA and CDR2 YSYEKL. V was pared by 0 bases and J by 4 bases, with 6 bases of the junction left unmatched. The chain's CDR3 is CASSQEFSGGAPDTQYF. The CDR3 nucleotides are TGCGCCAGCAGCCAAGAGTTTAGCGGGGGGGCCCCAGATACGCAGTATTTT.

CDR3 DNA sequence: TGTGCCAGCAGTCTACGAGACAAGGCTGAGCAGTACTTC. It yields the protein CASSLRDKAEQYF. The rearrangement uses TRBV28 and TRBJ2-7; D uncertain. CDR3 length: 13 amino acids. The V end was cut by 5 bases, the J end by 7 bases, with 15 bases between. Germline V gene data show CDR1 as MDHEN and CDR2 as SYDVKM.

The chain couples TRBV10-2 to TRBJ2-3; TRBD1 matches at 10 bases. The germline CDR1 and CDR2 sequences are WSHSY and SAAADI. The CDR3 has 16 amino acids. V lost 7 bases, J lost 4 bases, and 11 bases stayed unmatched. CDR3 nucleotide sequence: TGCGCCAGCAAGGGGACAGGGGCGGGAGCGGCAGATACGCAGTATTTT. This codes for CASKGTGAGAADTQYF.

The chain uses TRBV2 and TRBJ2-5; 11 bases fit TRBD2. Germline CDR1 is SNHLY and CDR2 is FYNNEI. The CDR3 sequence is 15 residues long. V lost 3 bases and J lost 0; bases outside the gene matches: 0. CDR3: CASSEGLADQETQYF. DNA of the CDR3: TGTGCCAGCAGTGAGGGACTAGCGGACCAAGAGACCCAGTACTTC.

The chain is built from TRBV13 and TRBJ2-7; no clear D. The CDR3 loop spans 14 amino acids. V lost 1 base and J lost 1, with 8 bases in between. Looked up from germline, CDR1 is PRHDT and CDR2 is FYEKMQ (reference sequence). The CDR3 is CASSLARRSYEQYV. The CDR3 DNA reads TGTGCCAGCAGCTTAGCCAGGCGTTCCTACGAGCAGTACGTC.